This entry concerns a single T cell receptor (beta chain). Source study methods: Researchers report that nucleated cell counts were estimated from reference gene primer amplification. Profiling relied on immunoSEQ multiplex PCR, and the TCRdb table lists in-frame clones only, not all of them. V, J and clone size are taken as reported in that table, and D and trimming were inferred from the DNA itself. The sample yields 55,000 to 75,000 clones, about 87% seen once. This entry is derived from a study of blood T cell repertoires in COVID-19. Study details: Whether acute or convalescent, the COVID-19 samples came from the United States, Italy and Spain. Sources were T cells, B-cell-depleted T cells, or PBMCs; the material itself was cDNA or gDNA.

The TCR sequence derives from a human donor with active COVID-19. The donor label of this sample is uncertain. The sample comprised peripheral blood.

The CDR3 nucleotides are TGTGCCAGCAGCTCGCAGCGGGGCAGGGTTGAGCAGTTCTTC. Its translation is CASSSQRGRVEQFF. This sequence joins TRBV11-1 and TRBJ2-1; 7 bases line up with TRBD2. This CDR3 is built from 14 residues. With 4 bases clipped from V and 9 bases from J, the junction kept 9 bases outside the gene matches. Germline values: CDR1 SGHAT, CDR2 FQDESV (reference sequence).